This TCR beta chain was obtained from a study of T cell responses to AZD1222 COVID-19 vaccine (dated by TCRdb to the early 2020s). With regard to the full study: Because spike-specific TCR depth and breadth did not differ between the two schedules, AZD1222 recipients who got a second dose at roughly 4 weeks were pooled with those who got a second dose at roughly 12 weeks. Trial participants were enrolled by age into subgroups of 18-55, 56-69 and 70-plus years, and roughly 150, 30 and 60 TCR-sequenced participants, respectively, were included in these subgroups. A total of 233 trial participants underwent TCR sequencing, of whom under 220 had received two doses of AZD1222 and around 25 had received two doses of the MenACWY control vaccine.

The CDR3 regions of human TCRbeta chains were subjected to immunosequencing. The paper's processing steps were these. Repertoire TCRs were checked for matches against a reference library of SARS-CoV-2-specific TCRs that had been generated using the MIRA antigen-specificity platform. Breadth meant the fraction of unique TCRs that were SARS-CoV-2-associated, whereas depth meant the fraction of total T cells that were SARS-CoV-2-associated. Using the MIRA data, each spike-specific TCR was assigned both to the spike region to which the TCR was reactive and to a CD4 or CD8 class. Log10-transformed breadth and depth values were compared by one-way ANOVA with Sidak's multiple comparisons tests. TCRdb carries this immuneACCESS record with in-frame sequences only. Its versions omit some clonotypes, under half of them owing to an unresolved V gene in the studies checked, with the rest unexplained. That table furnishes V, J and clone size, whereas the DNA furnished D and trimming. For this sample there are about 120,000 clones; roughly 88% appear just once. 9.4% of the sample goes to the ten largest clones.

From cysteine to phenylalanine, the CDR3 is 15 amino acids long. Kept here is only the CDR3 DNA, which spans 45 bases and is read in frame from base 1. Via the germline V gene, CDR1 is SGHTA and CDR2 FQGNSA. Germline trimming: 0 bases from V, 7 bases from J; junction bases outside gene matches: 3. Explained via the paper, the time point label denotes: baseline before first vaccination. Vaccinee samples came from UK trials COV001 and COV002, including a single-blind randomized controlled phase 2/3 trial of AZD1222 (ChAdOx1 nCoV-19) in healthy adults. Trial participant PBMC samples were collected at day 0 and day 28 after the second dose for TCRbeta chain sequencing. This clone appeared once. There is no known antigen for this receptor. There are no base qualities to consult, and no much larger clone falls within one base. Overall study outcomes, separate from this receptor: Spike-specific TCR breadth and depth rose significantly after two AZD1222 doses compared with day 0 and with MenACWY recipients. The 56-69-year group was small, and its depth increase did not reach significance, likely because of low power. Conclusions about previously exposed vaccinees are limited, since just 5 or 6 AZD1222 recipients were seropositive for SARS-CoV-2 at baseline. Nearly half of unique spike-specific TCRs reportedly recognized epitopes outside regions mutated in the B.1.351 and B.1.1.7 variants. Most participants were white British and females outnumbered males, and the authors suggested that clonal diversity may have been underestimated. The whole spike protein was spanned by vaccine-associated CD4 TCRs, and dominant responses were seen in regions 160-218 and 743-854. Because no day 14 peak-response samples were available, the repertoires could be characterized only after the peak T cell response.

This material consisted of peripheral blood, taken on day 0 of AZD1222 vaccination. In this chain, TRBV7-2 is recombined with TRBJ2-4; 10 bases in the junction line up with TRBD1. The clonotype was recovered from an adult in good health. DNA sequence: TGTGCCAGCAGCTTAGCGTGGGGACAGGGGAACATTCAGTACTTC. Translation gives CASSLAWGQGNIQYF.